One sample yielded the 18 T cell receptor beta chains listed below, sequenced in a study of vaccination and CD4 T cells after COVID-19. The assay that was used to sequence DNA from cultured CD4+ T cells was the Oncomine TCR Beta short-read assay. The template was genomic DNA from cultured CD4+ T cells. Each CDR3 protein gets one entry after TCRdb re-called the PCR reads with MiXCR. The sample yields approximately 9,600 distinct CDR3 sequences, 35% to 45% seen once. These receptors lack a known antigen. Stated treatment: approximately nine-day PBMC culture with coronavirus spike peptide pools or control peptides (ViraFEST assay). Gathering of the CD4+ T cells, from the unexposed donor, took place before the COVID-19 pandemic (2011-2018). The sequenced sample consisted of CD4+ T cells from blood, cultured in vitro. These receptors came from a human donor in good health.

This sequence joins TRBV7-8 and TRBJ2-7, with TRBD1 as a possible D gene (6 bases). CDR1 SGHVS and CDR2 FQNEAQ come from the germline V gene. Trimming pared 0 bases from V and 2 bases from J, leaving 17 bases between. This CDR3 contains 17 residues. This chain's CDR3 is CASSLAGRGRGPYEQYF. In DNA form, the CDR3 reads TGTGCCAGCAGCTTAGCGGGCAGGGGTAGGGGTCCCTACGAGCAGTACTTC.

This rearrangement joins TRBV7-6 to TRBJ1-5; TRBD1 is a possible D gene (5 bases). The V gene lost 1 base and the J gene lost 7 bases, with 23 bases spanning the gap. The CDR3 length is 18 residues. Germline V gene lookup returns CDR1 SGHVS and CDR2 FNYEAQ. CDR3 amino acids: CASSLGPGRARLRQPQHF. The CDR3 DNA reads as TGTGCCAGCAGCTTAGGGCCAGGGAGGGCTCGACTCAGGCAGCCCCAGCATTTT.

V is TRBV6-2 or TRBV6-3 and J is TRBJ2-7, with D unclear. This CDR3 region has 13 residues. Trimming left V 1 base short and J 4 bases short, with 8 bases between. Per germline, CDR1 MNHEY and CDR2 SVGEGT. The CDR3: CASSYWPSYEQYF. DNA of the CDR3: TGTGCCAGCAGTTACTGGCCATCTTACGAGCAGTACTTC.

This clonotype occurred once. The chain has TRBV20-1 and TRBJ1-1; TRBD1 matches 9 bases. The CDR3 has 15 amino acids. J lost 5 bases, V lost 0 bases, and 7 bases had no gene match. Germline lookup yields CDR1 DFQATT and CDR2 SNEGSKA (reference sequence). In DNA form, the CDR3 reads TGCAGTGCTAGAGAAGGAGGGACAGGGAATACTGAAGCTTTCTTT. This encodes CSAREGGTGNTEAFF.

This chain connects TRBV20-1 to TRBJ2-2; tentative D call: TRBD2 (6 bases). V lost 1 base and J lost 1, with 13 bases in between. This CDR3 region has 16 residues. Germline V gene sequence: CDR1 DFQATT, CDR2 SNEGSKA (reference sequence). CDR3 residues: CSARGERVMNTGELFF. DNA of the CDR3: TGCAGTGCTAGAGGGGAGCGGGTGATGAACACCGGGGAGCTGTTTTTT.

This CDR3 reads CASASFSGPQETQYF. The CDR3 DNA is TGTGCCAGCGCATCCTTTAGCGGGCCCCAAGAGACCCAGTACTTC. The V and J genes are TRBV6-1 and TRBJ2-5; 7 nucleotides align to TRBD2. V shed 8 bases, J shed 1 base, and the junction held 10 bases outside the gene matches. CDR1 and CDR2 (germline): MNHNS, SASEGT. CDR3 length equals 15 residues.

V gene TRBV4-3 combines with J gene TRBJ1-2; D is possibly TRBD1 (6 bases). CDR3 length: 16 residues. CDR1 is LGHNA, CDR2 YSLEER, per germline. V was cut by 3 bases and J by 7 bases, with 21 bases left in between. Here the CDR3 reads CASSQTTGTAVRGYTF. The DNA for the CDR3 is TGCGCCAGCAGCCAGACCACAGGGACGGCGGTGCGTGGCTACACCTTC.

In DNA form, the CDR3 reads TGCAGTGCTAGAGTAGGGACGGGAGGCTACACCTTC. Its translation: CSARVGTGGYTF. The chain joins TRBV20-1 to TRBJ1-2; TRBD1 is a possible D gene (5 bases). V lost 1 base to trimming and J lost 8 bases, with 11 bases between them. The CDR3 has 12 amino acids. Germline loops: CDR1 DFQATT, CDR2 SNEGSKA (reference sequence).

In its sample, this clonotype was seen a few times. The chain combines TRBV2 with TRBJ1-1; 10 bases fit TRBD1. CDR3 length equals 14 residues. V was pared by 1 base and J by 14 bases, with 10 bases of the junction left unmatched. The germline V gene has CDR1 SNHLY and CDR2 FYNNEI. The CDR3 nucleotides are TGTGCCAGCAGTGAAGGGGGGACAGGGGTTTCGGTATTCTTT. Amino acid sequence: CASSEGGTGVSVFF.

The CDR3 reads CASRDGQRSEAFF. Here the CDR3 DNA reads TGTGCCAGCAGAGACGGACAGCGCAGTGAAGCTTTCTTT. The chain carries TRBV7-9 and TRBJ1-1, with D maybe TRBD1 (6 bases). The CDR3 has 13 amino acids. Looked up from germline, CDR1 is SEHNR and CDR2 is FQNEAQ (reference sequence). The V end lost 6 bases, the J end lost 7 bases, and 15 bases lay between the germline ends.

This rearrangement joins TRBV9 to TRBJ1-5; D is perhaps TRBD1 (5 bases). CDR1 and CDR2 (germline): SGDLS, YYNGEE. This CDR3 contains 15 residues. Trimming took off 0 bases at V and 5 bases at J, with 12 bases between the two ends. CDR3 residues: CASSVGQGRDQPQHF. Here the CDR3 DNA reads TGTGCCAGCAGCGTAGGGCAGGGAAGAGATCAGCCCCAGCATTTT.

This clonotype occurred a few times. The V gene is TRBV6-1, the J gene TRBJ2-7, with D uncertain. The CDR3 has 11 amino acids. Germline lookup yields CDR1 MNHNS and CDR2 SASEGT. V was trimmed by 4 bases and J by 9 bases, leaving 10 bases between them. The CDR3 sequence: CASSGLEVQYF. In nucleotides, the CDR3 is TGTGCCAGCAGTGGATTAGAGGTGCAGTACTTC.

V usage is TRBV20-1 and J usage is TRBJ1-1; 9 bases fit TRBD1. Looked up from germline, CDR1 is DFQATT and CDR2 is SNEGSKA (reference sequence). V gave up 0 bases and J gave up 8 bases; unmatched junction bases: 10. The CDR3 length is 15 residues. The CDR3 sequence is CSARDRDRVTKEAFF. The DNA of the CDR3 is TGCAGTGCTAGAGACCGGGACAGGGTGACAAAAGAAGCTTTCTTT.

This clonotype was detected only once. The CDR3 DNA follows: TGTGCCAGCAGTGATCAATCCAGCGGGAGCAATGAGCAGTTCTTC. Translating gives CASSDQSSGSNEQFF. This sequence joins TRBV6-1 and TRBJ2-1; 8 positions agree with TRBD2. The V gene's germline CDR1 is MNHNS and CDR2 SASEGT. Trimming at V came to 3 bases and at J to 6 bases, leaving 7 bases not matched to a gene. This CDR3 contains 15 residues.

Only a few counts were recorded for this clonotype. The chain recombines TRBV27 with TRBJ2-1; D not resolved. The V end was cut by 5 bases, the J end by 7 bases, with 15 bases between. Germline loops: CDR1 MNHEY, CDR2 SMNVEV (reference sequence). CDR3 length equals 14 residues. The CDR3 reads CASSPPDSLNEQFF. The CDR3 bases are TGTGCCAGCAGTCCCCCTGACTCTTTGAATGAGCAGTTCTTC.

The rearrangement joins TRBV4-3 to TRBJ2-5; tentatively, D is TRBD1 (5 bases). Trimming took 4 bases from V and 4 from J, leaving 16 bases between them. The germline gives CDR1 LGHNA, CDR2 YSLEER. The CDR3 sequence is 15 residues long. The chain's CDR3 is CASSPNLGASETQYF. Written as DNA, the CDR3 is TGCGCCAGCAGCCCTAACCTAGGGGCTTCAGAGACCCAGTACTTC.

The sample holds one count of this clonotype. The chain couples TRBV5-5 to TRBJ1-1; D call uncertain. Looked up from germline, CDR1 is SGHKS and CDR2 is YYEKEE (reference sequence). Between the trimmed V and J ends, which lost 6 bases and 0 bases, there was a span of 9 bases. The CDR3 is 13 amino acids. The CDR3 here is CASNLAMNTEAFF. CDR3 in DNA: TGTGCCAGCAATTTGGCTATGAACACTGAAGCTTTCTTT.

The genes are TRBV10-3 and TRBJ1-6; D ambiguous. V gave up 3 bases and J gave up 5 bases, with 11 bases separating them. The CDR3 runs to 15 residues. CDR1 is ENHRY, CDR2 SYGVKD, per germline. The CDR3 is CAISDHYRNNSPLHF. The CDR3 coding sequence is TGTGCCATCAGTGACCACTACCGGAATAATTCACCCCTCCACTTT.